The clone carrying this TCR beta chain has just one count. The antigen remains unidentified. The sample comes from a study of early stage breast cancer tumors. Study-level background: About 80% of the 16 invasive tumors were ER+, PR+ and HER2-. Average read coverage per sample was roughly 9.1-fold.

Study-wide points: Commonly generated sequences made up most enriched TCRB sequences shared between patients.

Each sample had two DNA replicates, roughly 0.48 ug blood or roughly 1.4 ug tissue. Measured with immunoSEQ multiplex PCR; TCRdb has only the in-frame clones, and not every one. The table lists 50,000 to 75,000 clones, about 80% of them singletons, with less than 4% in the top ten. The CDR3 contains 15 residues. CDR1 LNHDA and CDR2 SQIVND come from the germline V gene (reference sequence). The germline V and J ends were trimmed by 7 bases and 3 bases, with 16 bases remaining between them. Material: blood. The receptor was derived from a person aged 30 to 40 with breast cancer. The V call is TRBV19, the J call TRBJ1-5, with D perhaps matching TRBD1 (5 bases). This CDR3 reads CASIPGPLHNQPQHF. CDR3 nucleotides: TGTGCCAGTATTCCGGGACCGCTTCACAATCAGCCCCAGCATTTT.